This record covers a single T cell receptor (beta chain). Its matching antigen is unknown. Other DNA sequences from this sample encode an identical CDR3 as well. V gave up 5 bases and J gave up 3 bases, with 4 bases separating them. This CDR3 region has 11 residues. Germline assignment: CDR1 SGHDT and CDR2 YYEEEE. The entry originates in a study of shared clonotypes between healthy human individuals. Broader study findings: Across a few donors, naive CD4 shared 5% to 6%, naive CD8 over 3%, memory CD4 roughly 2.2%, memory CD8 more than 0.35%. As a rule, naive subsets had a larger estimated richness than memory subsets. Tissues were not sampled, only blood, and their repertoires likely differ.

The protocol was immunoSEQ multiplex PCR, while the TCRdb copy is restricted to in-frame clones and leaves out a portion. The sample records 850,000 to 1,100,000 clones, about 72% being singletons. Subsets obtained from CD4+ cells comprised CD45RA+ naive and CD45RA-negative memory cells. The chain combines TRBV5-6 with TRBJ2-3; no definite D call. This TCR was recovered from a man in his late teens or twenties in good health. Some clones in this sample may be carry-over from other donors' samples. What was sequenced was memory CD4+ T cells from PBMCs. Specified subset: CD45RA-negative fraction. As DNA, the CDR3 is TGTGCCAGCAGTCTTACAGATACGCAGTATTTT. It translates to CASSLTDTQYF. Complete variable domain (other parts from reference TRBV5-6 and TRBJ2-3): DAGVTQSPTHLIKTRGQQVTLRCSPKSGHDTVSWYQQALGQGPQFIFQYYEEEERQRGNFPDRFSGHQFPNYSSELNVNALLLGDSALYLCASSLTDTQYFGPGTRLTVL.